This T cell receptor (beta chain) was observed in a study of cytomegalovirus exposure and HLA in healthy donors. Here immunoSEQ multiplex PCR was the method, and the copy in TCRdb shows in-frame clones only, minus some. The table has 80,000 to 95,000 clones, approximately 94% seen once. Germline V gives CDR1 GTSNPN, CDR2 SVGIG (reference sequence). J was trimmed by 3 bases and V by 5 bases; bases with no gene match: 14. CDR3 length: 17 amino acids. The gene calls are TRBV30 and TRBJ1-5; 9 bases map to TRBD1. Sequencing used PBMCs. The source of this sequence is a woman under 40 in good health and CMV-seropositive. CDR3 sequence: CAWGPPAGTGTNQPQHF. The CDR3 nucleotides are TGTGCCTGGGGACCGCCAGCCGGGACAGGGACCAATCAGCCCCAGCATTTT.